Detailed here is one T cell receptor beta chain. What antigen it recognizes has not been identified. No base-level quality is on record; no much larger clone is a single base apart. V drops 0 bases and J drops 0 bases, leaving 15 bases in between. CDR1 and CDR2, looked up from the germline V gene, are LGHNA and YNFKEQ. Taken from cysteine to phenylalanine, the CDR3 has 17 residues. The kept DNA is CDR3 alone, 51 bases in frame from the first base. Receptor amplification or capture employed the immunoSEQ multiplex PCR assay. For the multiplex PCR, a mixture combining 60 forward primers for TCR Vbeta segments and 13 reverse primers for TCR Jbeta segments was used. The CDR3 region of rearranged TCR beta genes was amplified from genomic DNA with a multiplex PCR assay. The Illumina HiSeq System was used to sequence the amplified TCR beta libraries as 87-base-pair reads. Processing in the source paper ran as follows. Across the 670 or so repertoires, a later analysis counted tens of millions of unique TCR beta chains, roughly 11 million of which were shared by at least two donors. Raw reads were error-corrected and collapsed into unique sequences by a nearest-neighbor algorithm in which closely related sequences were merged to remove PCR and sequencing errors. CDR3 sequences were aligned to IMGT reference sequences to assign V, D and J gene segments. For a sequence to be retained, at least a six-nucleotide match to both a V gene segment and a J gene segment was required. A rearrangement counted as productive if the CDR3 had no stop codons and remained in frame with V and J, and every other rearrangement counted as non-productive. CDR3 was defined according to IMGT convention as the region running from the second conserved V-encoded cysteine to the conserved J-encoded phenylalanine. Sequences without an unambiguous match to a single V gene segment were excluded from the earlier analysis of several hundred of the donors. An earlier analysis of around 600 of the donors classified V segments as functional when productive rearrangements were above 56.7% and as segregating when the standard deviation between donors was above 5%. A statistical classification framework was developed to diagnose cytomegalovirus status using the catalog of TCR beta chain sequences. In a later analysis, TCR nucleotide sequences were compared against IMGT/GENE-DB human TR gene sequences so that V and J genes could be assigned. In a later analysis, CDR3 sequences and most-parsimonious VDJ recombination scenarios were assigned using the TCRdist pipeline. In a later analysis, every TCR beta chain was defined by the combination of its CDR3 amino acid sequence and its V-gene family, and reads without a unique V-gene family were dropped. As a way to deal with suspected cross-contamination and a sequencing artifact, a later analysis dropped 450 to 600 nucleotide sequences that were highly shared and had low generation probability. For each public chain, a later analysis derived a clonal expansion index from normalized ranks of inferred template counts within each repertoire. In a later analysis, generation probabilities were computed with a VDJ recombination model fitted to out-of-frame rearrangements, and the resulting probabilities were checked against IGoR. Hypergeometric tests were used in a later analysis to score TCR-TCR, TCR-HLA and TCR-CMV co-occurrence, with a repertoire-size bias correction applied to the TCR pairs. To estimate false discovery rates, a later analysis permuted the HLA or CMV assignments 20 times. In a later analysis, co-occurring TCRs were grouped with DBSCAN, and TCRdist sequence similarity was added when clustering was performed within HLA-allele-positive subsets. For co-occurrence clustering, repertoires with fewer than 30,000 or more than 120,000 public chains were excluded, along with roughly 5 repertoires with anomalous nucleotide sharing. The clones in this table, taken by TCRdb from immuneACCESS, are in-frame only. Not every clone is retained; where verified, under half of the shortfall comes from an unresolved V gene, and the cause of the rest is unknown. V and J calls and clone size follow that table, whereas D and trimming were derived from the DNA. The sample records roughly 180,000 clones, about 79% of which are singletons. The ten largest make up 0.6% to 0.95% of the sample.

The data were taken from a study of cytomegalovirus exposure and HLA in healthy donors (TCRdb year 2017). For the wider study: According to an earlier analysis of 587 of the donors, 150 million to 200 million T cells yielded approximately 120 million unique TCR beta sequences and about 300 Gb of sequence data. To study patterns of TCR occurrence, a later analysis re-analyzed previously published TCR beta repertoires from around 670 donors and added high-resolution HLA genotyping. Among 350 to 400 genotyped donors of the cohort, an average of approximately 250,000 unique TCR beta nucleotide sequences were sequenced per donor, roughly a sixth of them non-productive. HLA typing included class I and class II loci at four-digit resolution. Genome-wide SNP genotypes for about 65% of the 666 donors were used in a later genetic analysis, which treated that subset as a discovery cohort. About five DR-DQ haplotypes were treated as single units for association and clustering because of strong linkage in the cohort. Among the approximately 420 genotyped donors, approximately 76% belonged to the genetic ancestry cluster associated with self-reported Caucasian donors. Donor age, sex, ethnicity and CMV serostatus were compiled together with the repertoire data. The study combined high-throughput TCR immunosequencing, statistical association of individual TCRs with disease status, and machine learning to predict cytomegalovirus infection status. To decide whether each TCR beta V gene segment behaved as functional or pseudogenic, an earlier analysis of some 600 of the donors relied on high-throughput TCR beta sequencing. All discovery cohort repertoires had been generated on a single sequencing platform. The study aimed to test whether signatures of past pathogen exposure could be identified by cataloging public T cell receptors. The number of typed donors differed by locus: about 629-630 for A, B, C, DRB1 and DQB1; some 500 for DQA1; 606 for DPA1; and around 490 for DPB1. The later analysis used no new phenotypic data to find candidate immune exposures, relying instead on TCR beta sequences and their occurrence across donors. In addition to the first cohort of roughly 670 subjects, a separate validation cohort of 120 different subjects was used. Around 320 gigabases of sequencing data and 70 million to 100 million unique TCR sequences were included in an early release covering several hundred HLA-typed donors. The study used immunosequencing to profile the T cell repertoires of several hundred subjects and linked those repertoires to cytomegalovirus serostatus.

Summary of the overall study and its limitations: When HLA alleles, especially DR and DQ, strongly co-occurred, attributing TCR associations to individual alleles was difficult. A further reported finding was that TCR beta sequences accurately predicted the HLA-A and HLA-B alleles for most subjects in the first cohort. V-gene and J-gene trimming of TCR beta chains was associated with a missense DCLRE1C variant in a later genetic analysis, and the association was replicated in an independent cohort. A few of the identified cytomegalovirus-associated TCR beta chains were confirmed in vitro to be specific for cytomegalovirus antigens. According to the authors, the approach could potentially be generalized to other disease states and immunological phenotypes. The earlier analysis of approximately 560 of the donors excluded roughly 16 rarely observed V segments, including chromosome 9 orphons, because counts were too low. A cluster of highly shared sequence variants was judged likely to be a technical artifact of the sequencing pipeline. The 87-base-pair reads could not distinguish some IMGT-functional V segments, including TRBV6-2 and TRBV6-3, so those segments were excluded. The study gave a list of some 150 TCR beta chains associated with cytomegalovirus. The classifier was reported to diagnose cytomegalovirus status with high specificity and sensitivity in both the original and validation cohorts. HLA typing was unavailable for some donors at each locus, so association tests used only the typed subset. This cohort had only TCR beta chains sequenced, and the lack of alpha or paired-chain data limited which features could be detected. In a later analysis, around 15,000 TCR beta sequences were associated with specific HLA alleles at a false discovery rate of 0.05. Compared with equally common non-associated chains, HLA-associated TCR beta chains in a later analysis were more clonally expanded and had lower generation probabilities. An earlier analysis of approximately 530 of the donors showed that most TCR beta V segments appeared in productive rearrangements either about 87% or about 30% of the time, which broadly matched IMGT annotations. Roughly uniform sequencing depth across donors was assumed in presence/absence analyses, although this assumption may not hold. Linkage disequilibrium might explain the correlated functional status among segregating V segments, but an unknown experimental factor could not be excluded. According to a later genetic analysis, donors in an Asian-associated ancestry cluster had fewer N-insertions in productive TCRs than the roughly 670-donor mean. Several of the top co-occurrence clusters appeared to be linked to parvovirus B19, influenza, CMV and Epstein-Barr virus, according to a later analysis. Most CMV-associated TCR beta chains appeared to be HLA-restricted in a later analysis, and the HLA associations seemed to be driven largely by CMV exposure. Immune exposure information for the cohort was limited to CMV serostatus. Most TCR sequences were seen in very few donors, while some public TCRs were found in many individuals. In a later analysis, TCR association rates were found to vary across HLA loci, with the most associated TCRs seen for DRB1 alleles and the fewest for HLA-C alleles.

In total, roughly 670 healthy bone marrow donors made up the cohort. All cohort members were sampled while nominally healthy, although unrecorded immune exposures were likely present. The donor tested CMV seronegative and was one of the 352 seronegative cohort members. Every donor gave a peripheral blood sample, and the peripheral blood mononuclear cells from that sample were used for TCR beta sequencing. The Qiagen DNeasy Blood Extraction Kit was used to extract genomic DNA from the blood cell samples. Material for sequencing was PBMCs. This receptor was identified in a female donor in good health and CMV-seronegative. The sequence joins TRBV4-2 to TRBJ2-7; TRBD1 could be the D gene, as 6 bases match. The CDR3 has the sequence CASSQDQGRGSSYEQYF. The sequenced DNA: TGTGCCAGCAGCCAAGATCAGGGCAGGGGAAGCTCCTACGAGCAGTACTTC.